What follows describes a single T cell receptor beta chain. No antigen is known for it. The sample belongs to a study of PD-1 blockade in classical Hodgkin lymphoma. Noted time point: newly diagnosed, previously untreated cHL patient sample. The study purified CD4+ T cells from thawed PBMCs using magnetic negative selection. PBMCs from patients with newly diagnosed, untreated classical Hodgkin lymphoma served as a comparison group for the relapsed/refractory trial patients. V lost 4 bases to trimming and J lost 0 bases, with 12 bases between them. The CDR3 length is 16 residues. Per the germline V gene, CDR1 is MNHNS and CDR2 is SASEGT. Here immunoSEQ multiplex PCR was the method, and the copy in TCRdb shows in-frame clones only, minus some. The repertoire has around 16,000 clones, about 86% of them found once; the top ten carry 0.65% to 1%. Study conclusions and caveats: There remain no defined causes for the repertoire differences, which possibly reflect disease activity or prior therapy. In newly diagnosed patients, baseline TCR diversity was reportedly below that of healthy donors.

The J gene is TRBJ1-4, the V gene TRBV6-1; possible D gene TRBD1, 5 bases. This sequence was found in a human donor with classical Hodgkin lymphoma. The sample consisted of CD4+ T cells from blood. As DNA, the CDR3 is TGTGCCAGCAGTGGCGGGTGGGGGTCAACTAATGAAAAACTGTTTTTT. This codes for CASSGGWGSTNEKLFF.